Reported below is one T cell receptor beta chain. Method: immunoSEQ multiplex PCR; TCRdb's copy keeps in-frame clones and lacks some. The sample lists 80,000 to 90,000 clones; 70% to 85% were seen once. This entry comes from a study of blood T cell repertoires in COVID-19. Study overall: PBMCs, B-cell-depleted T cells, or T cells provided the cDNA or gDNA that made up the material.

The CDR3 loop spans 13 amino acids. The germline CDR1 and CDR2 sequences are SNHLY and FYNNEI. V was clipped by 3 bases and J by 4 bases, with 9 bases between them. This chain joins TRBV2 and TRBJ1-2; D is ambiguous. The sequence was obtained from a woman over 75 with COVID-19, enrolled during active disease. Material for sequencing was peripheral blood. The CDR3 is CASSDFLRYGYTF. The CDR3 DNA sequence: TGTGCCAGCAGTGACTTTCTTCGCTATGGCTACACCTTC.